The 5 T cell receptor beta chains below were found in one sample sequenced in a study of cytomegalovirus exposure and HLA in healthy donors. Generated by immunoSEQ multiplex PCR, the TCRdb table keeps only in-frame clones and is missing some. The sample lists under 250,000 clones; over 80% were seen once. What was sequenced was PBMCs. These receptor sequences come from a woman between 18 and 29 years old in good health and CMV-seronegative.

The chain combines TRBV19 with TRBJ1-2; 9 positions match TRBD1. CDR3 length: 15 amino acids. V was clipped by 5 bases and J by 6 bases; unmatched bases: 10. The V gene's germline CDR1 is LNHDA and CDR2 SQIVND (reference sequence). The CDR3 spells CASSPWTGEPHGYTF. The DNA of the CDR3 is TGTGCCAGTAGTCCCTGGACAGGGGAACCCCATGGCTACACCTTC.

The chain is built from TRBV5-4 and TRBJ2-7; D is unclear. This CDR3 is built from 14 residues. Between the trimmed V and J ends, which lost 1 base and 5 bases, there was a span of 13 bases. Germline-derived CDR1 and CDR2 are SGHNT and YYREEE (reference sequence). The CDR3 nucleotides read TGTGCCAGCAGCTTGCTCTCAAGCCCGGACGAGCAGTACTTC. Encoded protein: CASSLLSSPDEQYF.

This chain joins TRBV6-1 and TRBJ2-3; TRBD1 matches 9 bases. The germline gives CDR1 MNHNS, CDR2 SASEGT. The CDR3 is 16 amino acids. Trimming at V came to 1 base and at J to 6 bases, leaving 8 bases not matched to a gene. CDR3 nucleotide sequence: TGTGCCAGCAGTGAAGATTGGACAGGGGACGGGGATACGCAGTATTTT. Its translation: CASSEDWTGDGDTQYF.

The chain employs TRBV2 and TRBJ1-5; D remains ambiguous. The CDR3 consists of 13 residues. V lost 8 bases and J 13 bases, leaving 21 bases between the germline ends. The germline V gene encodes CDR1 SNHLY and CDR2 FYNNEI. CDR3: CASARERAVQQHF. DNA for the CDR3: TGTGCCAGCGCGAGGGAACGCGCCGTCCAGCAGCATTTT.

This chain connects TRBV6-1 to TRBJ2-2; 10 bases map to TRBD2. CDR1 is MNHNS and CDR2 is SASEGT in the germline V gene. The CDR3 covers 13 residues. Trimming cost V 9 bases and J 5 bases; bases outside gene matches: 3. CDR3 bases: TGTGCCAGTCAGGGACTAGCGACCGGGGAGCTGTTTTTT. Encoded protein: CASQGLATGELFF.